This section outlines one T cell receptor (beta chain) sequence together with its context. The antigen remains unidentified. Healthy bone marrow donors formed the donor group. Per germline, CDR1 LNHDA and CDR2 SQIVND (reference sequence). The trim removed 2 bases at V and 7 bases at J, leaving 3 bases unmatched. The CDR3 loop spans 15 amino acids. The data originate from a study of cytomegalovirus exposure and HLA in healthy donors. Study findings and constraints: TCR beta sequences numbering more than 15,000 were associated with HLA alleles at 0.05 false discovery rate in a later analysis.

Primers included in the PCR were 60 Vbeta and 13 Jbeta primers. Clones were read by immunoSEQ multiplex PCR, and TCRdb kept only the in-frame ones, dropping some. The sample lists about 150,000 clones; 70% were seen once. The receptor's source is a woman in her sixties in good health and CMV-seropositive. Material: PBMCs. The chain uses TRBV19 and TRBJ1-4, with 11 bases identical to TRBD1. The CDR3 DNA reads TGTGCCAGTAGTATAACCGGGACAGGGGGTGAAAAACTGTTTTTT. Amino acids: CASSITGTGGEKLFF.